This T cell receptor beta chain stems from a study of identical twins. V was clipped by 0 bases and J by 6 bases, with 8 bases between them. Germline-derived CDR1 and CDR2 are ENHRY and SYGVKD. The CDR3 covers 13 residues. Whole-study results and caveats: Memory repertoires showed no such pattern, whereas abundant cord blood beta clonotypes carried fewer insertions. The study reached conclusions through statistical analysis that was cross-sectional, not following the same donors.

TCRdb re-called the 5' RACE reads through MiXCR, storing one row per CDR3 protein. Here the sample spans just under 650,000 distinct CDR3 sequences, around 7.4% being singletons. A remark on this clonotype: Its antigen is currently unknown.

The data also belong to a second study, concerning yellow fever vaccine responses in identical twins.

Sequencing was carried out using PBMCs. The receptor's source is a woman under 30 in good health. The gene calls are TRBV10-3 and TRBJ1-1; no clear D. For the CDR3, the DNA is TGTGCCATCAGTGAGTCCCTCCCTGCTGAAGCTTTCTTT. Its translation: CAISESLPAEAFF.